A selection of T cell receptor beta chains follows, all from one sample in a study of blood T cells in healthy people across ages. TCRdb redid the calling of the 5' RACE reads with MiXCR, one entry per CDR3 protein. The sample has 750,000 to 950,000 distinct CDR3 sequences, less than 70% seen once. The sequenced material came from blood. These receptors were collected from a man aged 80 or over in good health. Each CDR3 is given with its conserved first and last residue. D genes are given only for firm matches. Not all rows give a size; the values are once, few, many and, for expanded clones, a class.

>TRBJ2-7|NA|NA|TRBV5-1
CASSMSGRYEQYF
TGCGCCAGCAGCATGAGCGGGCGCTACGAGCAGTACTTC
>TRBJ2-3|NA|NA|TRBV5-1
CASGDSTGFRADTQYF
TGCGCCAGCGGGGATTCTACAGGGTTCCGCGCAGATACGCAGTATTTT
>TRBJ1-2|few|NA|TRBV12-3/TRBV12-4
CASSLFIGQTNYGYTF
TGTGCCAGCAGTTTATTCATTGGACAGACTAACTATGGCTACACCTTC
>TRBJ2-1|NA|TRBD2|TRBV6-5
CASSYRGLAGYNEQFF
TGTGCCAGCAGTTACCGGGGACTAGCGGGCTACAATGAGCAGTTCTTC
>TRBJ2-3|NA|NA|TRBV29-1
CSARPSGPGTQYF
TGCAGCGCCCGCCCCTCGGGGCCGGGTACGCAGTATTTT
>TRBJ2-7|NA|NA|TRBV9
CASSVGGGQSYEQYF
TGTGCCAGCAGCGTCGGGGGGGGACAGTCCTACGAGCAGTACTTC
>TRBJ1-2|NA|TRBD1|TRBV6-5
CASSPSEQGANYGYTF
TGTGCCAGCAGTCCCTCGGAACAGGGGGCAAACTATGGCTACACCTTC
>TRBJ2-1|few|TRBD2|TRBV4-2
CASSQENPEPSGSEQFF
TGTGCCAGCAGCCAAGAGAATCCCGAGCCTAGCGGGAGTGAGCAGTTCTTC
>TRBJ2-1|few|NA|TRBV11-3
CASSLDPLASRNEQFF
TGTGCCAGCAGCTTAGATCCTTTGGCTAGCAGGAATGAGCAGTTCTTC
>TRBJ2-7|NA|TRBD1|TRBV4-2
CASSLRTGAYEQYF
TGTGCCAGCAGCCTCCGGACAGGGGCCTACGAGCAGTACTTC
>TRBJ1-2|few|NA|TRBV9
CASSVPRGGVDGYTF
TGTGCCAGCAGCGTACCTCGAGGGGGTGTCGATGGCTACACCTTC
>TRBJ2-7|NA|TRBD2|TRBV12-5
CASGPSLAGPYEQYF
TGTGCTAGTGGCCCCTCGCTAGCGGGCCCCTACGAGCAGTACTTC
>TRBJ2-7|few|TRBD1|TRBV20-1
CSADRVPSSEQYF
TGCAGTGCTGACAGGGTTCCTTCCAGCGAGCAGTACTTC
>TRBJ1-1|NA|NA|TRBV2
CASSLIPEAFF
TGTGCCAGCAGTCTCATTCCTGAAGCTTTCTTT
>TRBJ2-1|NA|TRBD1|TRBV28
CAISTGVTYNEQFF
TGTGCCATCAGTACAGGGGTGACCTACAATGAGCAGTTCTTC
>TRBJ2-1|many|NA|TRBV15
CATAQLRDEQFF
TGTGCCACCGCCCAGTTAAGGGATGAGCAGTTCTTC
>TRBJ2-3|NA|NA|TRBV3-1
CASSLGQGTIYAYF
TGTGCCAGCAGCCTAGGGCAGGGAACCATATACGCGTATTTT
>TRBJ2-7|few|NA|TRBV20-1
CSARDRGKGAYEQYF
TGCAGTGCTAGAGATCGGGGGAAGGGGGCCTACGAGCAGTACTTC
>TRBJ2-7|NA|NA|TRBV2
CASGDNYEQYF
TGTGCCAGCGGCGATAATTACGAGCAGTACTTC
>TRBJ1-2|NA|NA|TRBV20-1
CSARTSSADGYTF
TGCAGTGCTCGGACAAGTTCGGCGGATGGCTACACCTTC
>TRBJ1-2|few|NA|TRBV18
CASSAKAYGYTF
TGTGCCAGCTCGGCCAAAGCCTACGGCTACACCTTC
>TRBJ2-5|NA|NA|TRBV12-3/TRBV12-4
CASSAGWEEETQYF
TGTGCCAGCAGTGCTGGCTGGGAGGAAGAGACCCAGTACTTC
>TRBJ1-1|NA|TRBD1|TRBV2
CASSEGQGAATEAFF
TGTGCCAGCAGTGAAGGGCAGGGGGCTGCCACTGAAGCTTTCTTT
>TRBJ1-2|NA|NA|TRBV28
CASSLGRLHTF
TGTGCCAGCAGTTTGGGACGCCTACACACCTTC
>TRBJ2-3|NA|TRBD1|TRBV20-1
CSARAPGRGRDTQYF
TGCAGTGCTAGAGCCCCGGGAAGGGGGCGAGATACGCAGTATTTT
>TRBJ2-1|few|NA|TRBV7-9
CASSSPIGAYNEQFF
TGTGCCAGCAGCTCGCCGATCGGGGCTTACAATGAGCAGTTCTTC
>TRBJ1-2|NA|NA|TRBV6-5
CASVGTAGSGYTF
TGTGCCAGCGTAGGGACCGCCGGGAGTGGCTACACCTTC
>TRBJ2-7|many|NA|TRBV5-1
CASSLVTGAYEQYF
TGCGCCAGCAGCTTGGTGACAGGAGCCTACGAGCAGTACTTC
>TRBJ2-7|few|NA|TRBV10-3
CAIQGVPNSYEQYF
TGTGCCATCCAAGGGGTTCCCAATTCCTACGAGCAGTACTTC
>TRBJ2-5|NA|TRBD1|TRBV5-1
CASTEGQGGGQETQYF
TGCGCCAGCACCGAAGGACAGGGTGGGGGCCAAGAGACCCAGTACTTC
>TRBJ2-1|few|TRBD2|TRBV20-1
CSAGRAGEPNEQFF
TGCAGTGCGGGGAGAGCGGGAGAGCCCAATGAGCAGTTCTTC
>TRBJ1-1|NA|NA|TRBV20-1
CSANTGQRGTEAFF
TGCAGTGCGAATACCGGACAGCGGGGCACTGAAGCTTTCTTT
>TRBJ2-3|NA|TRBD2|TRBV20-1
CSAHGGRSTDTQYF
TGCAGTGCCCATGGCGGGAGAAGCACAGATACGCAGTATTTT
>TRBJ2-2|NA|TRBD1|TRBV7-2
CASSRDRSSTGELFF
TGTGCCAGCAGCCGGGACAGGTCGAGCACCGGGGAGCTGTTTTTT
>TRBJ1-2|NA|NA|TRBV27
CASSLAATNYGYTF
TGTGCCAGCAGTTTAGCAGCAACTAACTATGGCTACACCTTC
>TRBJ1-1|NA|NA|TRBV5-1
CATRTDLNTEAFF
TGCGCCACCCGGACAGACTTGAACACTGAAGCTTTCTTT
>TRBJ1-1|NA|NA|TRBV3-1
CASSRLGSPNTEAFF
TGTGCCAGCAGTCGGCTGGGATCCCCGAACACTGAAGCTTTCTTT